This passage covers 7 T cell receptor beta chains from one sample sequenced in a study of T-cell memory formation after mild COVID-19. TCRdb reprocessed the 5' RACE reads with MiXCR, giving one entry per CDR3 protein. There are under 300,000 distinct CDR3 sequences in the sample; roughly 8.2% occur only once, and around a fifth lies in the top ten. Sequenced input: PBMCs or a T cell subset sorted from them (not recorded which). Every receptor here comes from a man younger than 35 who had mild COVID-19 (a few samples of this study predate the infection). Cell type and time point are not known.

The rearrangement uses TRBV7-2 and TRBJ2-3; 12 bases align to TRBD1. CDR3 length equals 16 residues. With 5 bases clipped from V and 2 bases from J, the junction kept 5 bases outside the gene matches. Germline-derived CDR1 and CDR2 are SGHTA and FQGNSA. CDR3 amino acids: CASSLGQGAYTDTQYF. CDR3 DNA: TGTGCCAGCAGCCTGGGACAGGGGGCTTACACAGATACGCAGTATTTT.

The J gene is TRBJ1-6, the V gene TRBV2; 9 bases agree with TRBD1. The CDR3 is made up of 14 amino acids. Trimming removed 7 bases from V and 6 bases from J; junction bases left unmatched: 4. CDR1 and CDR2 from the germline V gene are SNHLY and FYNNEI. In DNA, the CDR3 is TGTGCCAGCACTCCGGGACAGGGTAATTCACCCCTCCACTTT. Its translation is CASTPGQGNSPLHF.

This rearrangement joins TRBV28 to TRBJ2-5; 8 bases are a match to TRBD2. V was pared by 5 bases and J by 3 bases, with 5 bases of the junction left unmatched. This CDR3 region has 14 residues. The germline V gene has CDR1 MDHEN and CDR2 SYDVKM. CDR3 bases: TGTGCCAGCAGTCCCCCGCGGGGGGAAGAGACCCAGTACTTC. Translation: CASSPPRGEETQYF.

This clonotype was seen ten or more times. The chain carries TRBV12-3 or TRBV12-4 and TRBJ1-4; TRBD1 matches at 9 bases. V gave up 7 bases and J gave up 5 bases; unmatched junction bases: 5. The CDR3 has 14 residues. CDR3 amino acids: CASTRTGANEKLFF. In DNA, the CDR3 is TGTGCCAGCACCCGGACAGGGGCGAATGAAAAACTGTTTTTT.

This clonotype was counted between two and nine times. This chain uses TRBV28 with TRBJ2-3; D possibly uses TRBD1 or TRBD2 (5 bases each). CDR1 MDHEN and CDR2 SYDVKM come from the germline V gene. The CDR3 totals 14 residues. V gave up 4 bases and J gave up 2 bases, with 10 bases separating them. CDR3 sequence reads: CASSSPGHTDTQYF. The CDR3 DNA is TGTGCCAGCAGTTCCCCGGGGCACACAGATACGCAGTATTTT.

J is TRBJ1-5 and V is TRBV7-9; 7 nucleotides line up with TRBD1. The CDR3 sequence is 16 residues long. V shed 3 bases, J shed 7 bases, and the junction held 12 bases outside the gene matches. Germline CDR1 reads SEHNR; CDR2 reads FQNEAQ (reference sequence). This CDR3 reads CASSFGGKGAGQPQHF. In DNA form, the CDR3 reads TGTGCCAGCAGCTTCGGGGGTAAGGGGGCGGGACAGCCCCAGCATTTT.

This clonotype was observed many times. The V call is TRBV13, the J call TRBJ1-6; TRBD1 is a possible D gene (6 bases). The CDR3 is 16 residues long. Per germline, CDR1 PRHDT and CDR2 FYEKMQ (reference sequence). V shed 4 bases and J shed 8 bases, with 18 bases lying between them. CDR3 region: CASSSRPDSPYSPLHF. The CDR3 bases are TGTGCCAGCAGCTCGAGACCGGACAGTCCATATTCACCCCTCCACTTT.